These 5 T cell receptor beta chains originate from one sample sequenced in a study of T cell responses to AZD1222 COVID-19 vaccine. Clones were read by immunoSEQ multiplex PCR, and TCRdb kept only the in-frame ones, dropping some. The sample consists of around 180,000 clones, 80% to 90% of them appearing once. Here the sequenced sample was peripheral blood, taken on day 0 of AZD1222 vaccination. These receptors all stem from an adult in good health.

The count of this clone is one. CDR3 amino acids: CASSRSPVQETQYF. The CDR3 nucleotides read TGTGCCAGCAGCAGGAGCCCGGTCCAAGAGACCCAGTACTTC. The chain joins TRBV27 to TRBJ2-5; no definite D call. Germline values: CDR1 MNHEY, CDR2 SMNVEV (reference sequence). The CDR3 covers 14 residues. The germline V and J ends were trimmed by 6 bases and 1 base, with 12 bases remaining between them.

The gene calls are TRBV6-5 and TRBJ1-3; no firm D call. This CDR3 is built from 12 residues. The V end lost 6 bases, the J end lost 4 bases, and 7 bases lay between the germline ends. Per the germline V gene, CDR1 is MNHEY and CDR2 is SVGAGI. The CDR3 region has the DNA TGTGCCAGCAGATCCACAGGAAACACCATATATTTT. Encoded protein: CASRSTGNTIYF.

The chain couples TRBV5-5 to TRBJ1-2; possible D gene TRBD1, 5 bases. The germline V gene encodes CDR1 SGHKS and CDR2 YYEKEE (reference sequence). This CDR3 is built from 14 residues. V lost 3 bases and J 4 bases, leaving 13 bases between the germline ends. The CDR3 nucleotides are TGTGCCAGCAGCTCATACAGTGGGGGCTATGGCTACACCTTC. It encodes CASSSYSGGYGYTF.

The rearrangement uses TRBV20-1 and TRBJ2-7; D remains ambiguous. With 6 bases removed from V and 6 bases from J, the gap between germline ends came to 12 bases. This CDR3 comprises 11 residues. Germline loops: CDR1 DFQATT, CDR2 SNEGSKA (reference sequence). The CDR3 spells CSAVPGIEQYF. CDR3 DNA: TGCAGTGCGGTACCTGGGATCGAGCAGTACTTC.

The V and J genes are TRBV28 and TRBJ1-1, with 8 bases identical to TRBD1. CDR3 length equals 14 residues. The germline V gene encodes CDR1 MDHEN and CDR2 SYDVKM. V was clipped by 4 bases and J by 0 bases; unmatched bases: 1. CDR3 sequence reads: CASSSGQVNTEAFF. DNA of the CDR3: TGTGCCAGCAGTTCGGGACAGGTGAACACTGAAGCTTTCTTT.